Following are 24 T cell receptor beta chains from one sample sequenced in a study of regulatory T cells in long-lasting Graves disease. The time point denotes: newly diagnosed GD, antithyroid drugs for less than 3 months. Isolated PBMC RNA provided the starting material for the TCR library. According to the study, TCR beta libraries were built with iRepertoire HTBI primers and CDR3-region Arm-PCR. MiXCR, applied by TCRdb to the multiplex PCR reads, yields one record per CDR3 protein. The table records approximately 440,000 distinct CDR3 sequences, under 20% of them present only once. These same records also appear under a second study, on T cells in Graves' hyperthyroidism and ophthalmopathy.

This specimen consisted of peripheral blood mononuclear cells (PBMCs), obtained at new diagnosis, from a patient treated with antithyroid drugs. The source is a man in his forties or fifties with Graves disease.

This clonotype was counted at least ten times. A junction end diverges from the germline sequence, so it may reflect a read error. The chain combines TRBV28 with TRBJ2-3; tentatively, D is TRBD2 (6 bases). Germline V gene sequence: CDR1 MDHEN, CDR2 SYDVKM. The CDR3 sequence is 15 residues long. The CDR3 nucleotides read TGTGCCGGCAGTTTCTGGCGGGGCCCCACAGATACGCAGTATTTT. As protein: CAGSFWRGPTDTQYF.

The chain carries TRBV28 and TRBJ2-6, with TRBD1 as a possible D gene (5 bases). CDR1 MDHEN and CDR2 SYDVKM come from the germline V gene. The CDR3 has 17 amino acids. V lost 11 bases to trimming and J lost 0 bases, with 20 bases between them. The CDR3, as DNA: TGTGCCGGCTCCCTGGGGCAGAGCCTCTCTGGGGCCAACGTCCTGACTTTC. Translating gives CAGSLGQSLSGANVLTF.

This clonotype came up a few times. The chain has TRBV5-6 and TRBJ2-2; D is unresolved. V lost 5 bases, J lost 6 bases, and 20 bases lay in between. Germline-derived CDR1 and CDR2 are SGHDT and YYEEEE. The CDR3 sequence is 16 residues long. The DNA for the CDR3 is TGTGCCAGCAGGTCGTTCCGTGTCACCCCCTCCGGGGAGCTGTTTTTT. Amino acid sequence: CASRSFRVTPSGELFF.

The rearrangement links TRBV12-3 or TRBV12-4 to TRBJ1-1; D call uncertain. The CDR3 length is 12 residues. The V end was cut by 5 bases, the J end by 11 bases, with 15 bases between. The CDR3 DNA follows: TGTGCCAGCAGTCCAAACTCGGGAGGGGCTTTCTTT. Protein sequence: CASSPNSGGAFF.

The gene calls are TRBV6-2 or TRBV6-3 and TRBJ2-3; D might be TRBD1 (5 bases). This CDR3 is 15 amino acids long. The germline V gene has CDR1 MNHEY and CDR2 SVGEGT. Trimming removed 6 bases at V and 0 bases at J, with 13 bases between. The CDR3 DNA reads TGTGCCAGCAGCCGTCTAGGGGCGAGCACAGATACGCAGTATTTT. It codes for CASSRLGASTDTQYF.

This clonotype came up many times. This sequence joins TRBV3-1 and TRBJ1-1, with TRBD1 identical over 12 bases. V was pared by 3 bases and J by 5 bases, with 7 bases of the junction left unmatched. The germline CDR1 and CDR2 sequences are LGHDT and YNNKEL (reference sequence). The CDR3 length is 16 residues. The CDR3, as DNA: TGTGCCAGCAGCCAGGGGACAGGGGGCGCCGGGACTGAAGCTTTCTTT. It codes for CASSQGTGGAGTEAFF.

This clonotype has just a few counts. The gene calls are TRBV6-2 or TRBV6-3 and TRBJ2-6; D gene uncertain. The CDR3 runs to 17 residues. Germline CDR1 and CDR2: MNHEY and SVGEGT. Trimming stripped 4 bases from V and 0 bases from J, with 13 bases between. Here the CDR3 reads CASSSRRPSSGANVLTF. The CDR3 DNA is TGTGCCAGCAGTTCCCGTAGGCCGTCCTCTGGGGCCAACGTCCTGACTTTC.

The table lists this clonotype with many counts. This chain uses TRBV3-1 with TRBJ1-2; D gene unclear. The CDR3 spans 13 residues. The V end was cut by 1 base, the J end by 1 base, with 4 bases between. Germline CDR1 reads LGHDT; CDR2 reads YNNKEL (reference sequence). The CDR3 protein is CASSQGINYGYTF. In DNA, the CDR3 is TGTGCCAGCAGCCAAGGAATTAACTATGGCTACACCTTC.

V usage is TRBV5-5 and J usage is TRBJ1-2; 8 nucleotides match TRBD1. The CDR3 covers 16 residues. The V segment lost 5 bases and the J segment 8 bases; nucleotides outside the gene matches: 17. Germline CDR1 SGHKS, CDR2 YYEKEE (reference sequence). The CDR3 loop is CASRLSPGQAIWGYTF. The CDR3 DNA sequence: TGTGCCAGCAGACTCAGCCCGGGACAGGCAATCTGGGGCTACACCTTC.

The chain employs TRBV10-1 and TRBJ2-1; 8 nucleotides line up with TRBD1. Germline values: CDR1 WNHNN, CDR2 SYGVQD (reference sequence). The J segment lost 8 bases and the V segment lost 7 bases, leaving 7 bases of the junction unmatched. This CDR3 is 13 amino acids long. CDR3 DNA sequence: TGCGCCAGCACCGGACAGGGTCTCGATGAGCAGTTCTTC. This sequence encodes CASTGQGLDEQFF.

Comments on this clonotype: The final CDR3 position lacks the conserved phenylalanine or tryptophan, pointing to a likely read error. The chain employs TRBV30 and TRBJ2-1, with TRBD2 matching 7 bases. The junction had 7 bases not matched to a gene; V was cut back by 3 bases and J by 2 bases. The length of the CDR3 is 15 residues. Germline CDR1 and CDR2: GTSNPN and SVGIG (reference sequence). In nucleotides, the CDR3 is TGTGCCTGGAGGGCGGGGGTCCTTCCCTACAATGAGCAGTTCCTC. Protein sequence: CAWRAGVLPYNEQFL.

This clonotype showed up many times. The CDR3 region is CASSEYTSGRLQFF. The CDR3 DNA follows: TGTGCCAGCAGTGAATATACTAGCGGGAGGCTGCAGTTCTTC. This sequence joins TRBV2 and TRBJ2-1, with 12 nucleotides matching TRBD2. In germline, CDR1 is SNHLY, CDR2 FYNNEI. This CDR3 contains 14 residues. Trimming removed 2 bases from V and 12 bases from J; junction bases left unmatched: 5.

The sample holds many counts of this clonotype. In DNA form, the CDR3 reads TGTGCCACGGCAGATCGTGGGTCTAGCAATCAGCCCCAGCATTTT. It specifies CATADRGSSNQPQHF. V and J are TRBV24-1 and TRBJ1-5; D is undetermined. V shed 10 bases and J shed 0 bases, with 15 bases lying between them. Germline V gene sequence: CDR1 KGHDR, CDR2 SFDVKD. CDR3 size: 15 residues.

This clonotype has a count of ten or more. V and J are TRBV2 and TRBJ2-7, with TRBD2 matching 7 bases. The CDR3 is 15 residues long. Germline CDR1 reads SNHLY; CDR2 reads FYNNEI. Trimming removed 7 bases from V and 3 bases from J; junction bases left unmatched: 12. DNA of the CDR3: TGTGCCAGCATTCATGGAGGGAGGGATGACTACGAGCAGTACTTC. Translating gives CASIHGGRDDYEQYF.

This clonotype appeared many times. V usage is TRBV24-1 and J usage is TRBJ2-7; 14 bases align to TRBD2. V was clipped by 2 bases and J by 3 bases; unmatched bases: 5. CDR1 and CDR2 (germline): KGHDR, SFDVKD. This CDR3 is 17 amino acids long. The CDR3 DNA sequence: TGTGCCACCAGTGATTCGCCGGGACTAGCGGGAGTCTACGAGCAGTACTTC. It codes for CATSDSPGLAGVYEQYF.

In this sample, this clonotype turned up a few times. V gene TRBV7-2 combines with J gene TRBJ2-4, with D uncertain. Germline CDR1 SGHTA, CDR2 FQGNSA. The CDR3 length is 13 residues. V was trimmed by 7 bases and J by 4 bases, leaving 11 bases between them. The CDR3, as DNA: TGTGCCAGCACCCGGGCCCTTAAAAACATTCAGTACTTC. It codes for CASTRALKNIQYF. The full variable domain, in which reference TRBV7-2 and TRBJ2-4 provide the parts outside the CDR3, is GAGVSQSPSNKVTEKGKDVELRCDPISGHTALYWYRQSLGQGLEFLIYFQGNSAPDKSGLPSDRFSAERTGGSVSTLTIQRTQQEDSAVYLCASTRALKNIQYFGAGTRLSVL.

This clonotype has ten or more counts. CDR3 sequence (DNA): TGCGCCAGCAGGTCCCGGGACAGGAGCACAGATACGCAGTATTTT. This encodes CASRSRDRSTDTQYF. The chain carries TRBV5-1 and TRBJ2-3, with 8 bases aligning to TRBD1. There are 15 residues in the CDR3. J gave up 0 bases and V 5 bases, and 5 bases lay outside the gene matches. CDR1 is SGHRS, CDR2 YFSETQ, per germline.

This clonotype was counted a few times. V and J are TRBV20-1 and TRBJ2-5; possibly TRBD1 for D (5 bases). The V gene's germline CDR1 is DFQATT and CDR2 SNEGSKA (reference sequence). This CDR3 is 11 amino acids long. V lost 4 bases and J lost 5, with 8 bases in between. The CDR3 coding sequence is TGCAGTGCTAACTGGGGCGAGACCCAGTACTTC. Protein: CSANWGETQYF.

In regard to this clonotype: This is likely an artifact of a read error, given a far larger clone one base away. This chain links TRBV28 with TRBJ2-7; the match to TRBD1 covers 8 bases. Per germline, CDR1 MDHEN and CDR2 SYDVKM. This CDR3 has 13 residues. V lost 7 bases to trimming and J lost 1 base; unmatched junction nucleotides: 3. The CDR3 loop reads CASTGQGSYEQYF. DNA of the CDR3: TGTGCCAGCACTGGACAGGGTTCCTACGAGCAGTACTTC.

This clonotype was observed many times. The chain employs TRBV28 and TRBJ1-4, with D tentatively TRBD1 (5 bases). The CDR3 loop spans 15 amino acids. Trimming removed 6 bases from V and 5 bases from J, with 16 bases in between. Per the germline V gene, CDR1 is MDHEN and CDR2 is SYDVKM. CDR3 sequence: CASRAFRGQNEKLFF. The CDR3 DNA follows: TGTGCCAGCAGGGCCTTCCGGGGCCAAAATGAAAAACTGTTTTTT.

This clonotype appeared a single time. A far more abundant clone sits one base away, making this likely a read error. This chain connects TRBV28 to TRBJ2-3, with TRBD2 identical over 9 bases. The CDR3 extends over 15 amino acids. Germline V lookup: CDR1 MDHEN, CDR2 SYDVKM. The CDR3 DNA reads as TGTGCCAGCAGTTTTCGGCGGGAGGGCCTTGAGACCCGGTACTTC. Its translation: CASSFRREGLETRYF.

The CDR3 protein is CSEDGFIYNEQFF. DNA for the CDR3: TGCAGCGAGGATGGGTTTATATACAATGAGCAGTTCTTC. The V and J genes are TRBV29-1 and TRBJ2-1; D ambiguous. From germline, CDR1 is SQVTM and CDR2 ANQGSEA. V shed 7 bases and J shed 4 bases, with 14 bases lying between them. CDR3 length equals 13 residues.

This clonotype was picked up a small number of times. Being one base from a much bigger clone, this may be a read error. The CDR3 nucleotides read TGTGCCGCGCAAGGGGTCGACGAGCAGTACTTC. Translating it yields CAAQGVDEQYF. V is TRBV10-3 and J is TRBJ2-7; D is possibly TRBD1 (5 bases). Germline CDR1 reads ENHRY; CDR2 reads SYGVKD. The CDR3 is made up of 11 amino acids. The ends were cut back, 11 bases at V and 5 bases at J, with 13 bases in the middle.

In its sample, this clonotype was seen many times. The chain recombines TRBV20-1 with TRBJ2-7, with D possibly TRBD2 on 5 matching bases. V was trimmed by 3 bases and J by 0 bases, leaving 6 bases between them. Germline V gene data show CDR1 as DFQATT and CDR2 as SNEGSKA (reference sequence). CDR3 length: 12 residues. The CDR3 is CSASGNSYEQYF. In DNA, the CDR3 is TGCAGTGCTAGCGGGAACTCCTACGAGCAGTACTTC.